This T cell receptor (beta chain) was sequenced for a study of OX40 agonist ivuxolimab in advanced cancers. Turning to the study itself: Ivuxolimab doses were 0.01, 0.1, 0.3, 1.5, 3 or 10 mg/kg every 2 weeks. Study results and limitations: The antigen specificity of the peripheral T cells (those that were expanded) was not determined.

The CDR3 runs to 16 residues. V was shortened by 0 bases and J by 14 bases, with 21 bases between the two germline ends. The germline V gene encodes CDR1 SGHRS and CDR2 YFSETQ. As regards this clone: Its antigen remains unknown.

Repertoires were generated with immunoSEQ multiplex PCR, while TCRdb's copy carries only in-frame clones and drops some. The data contain tens of thousands of clones, roughly 86% of them singletons. V gene TRBV5-1 combines with J gene TRBJ1-6; D is undetermined. The source of this sequence is an adult with an advanced solid tumor such as melanoma, head and neck, liver or kidney cancer. The sequenced sample was CD4+ or CD8+ T cells sorted from blood, obtained in a trial of the OX40 agonist ivuxolimab. The CDR3 sequence: CASSLGVKGRVSTLHF. The CDR3 DNA is TGCGCCAGCAGCTTGGGGGTCAAAGGGAGAGTGTCGACCCTCCACTTT.